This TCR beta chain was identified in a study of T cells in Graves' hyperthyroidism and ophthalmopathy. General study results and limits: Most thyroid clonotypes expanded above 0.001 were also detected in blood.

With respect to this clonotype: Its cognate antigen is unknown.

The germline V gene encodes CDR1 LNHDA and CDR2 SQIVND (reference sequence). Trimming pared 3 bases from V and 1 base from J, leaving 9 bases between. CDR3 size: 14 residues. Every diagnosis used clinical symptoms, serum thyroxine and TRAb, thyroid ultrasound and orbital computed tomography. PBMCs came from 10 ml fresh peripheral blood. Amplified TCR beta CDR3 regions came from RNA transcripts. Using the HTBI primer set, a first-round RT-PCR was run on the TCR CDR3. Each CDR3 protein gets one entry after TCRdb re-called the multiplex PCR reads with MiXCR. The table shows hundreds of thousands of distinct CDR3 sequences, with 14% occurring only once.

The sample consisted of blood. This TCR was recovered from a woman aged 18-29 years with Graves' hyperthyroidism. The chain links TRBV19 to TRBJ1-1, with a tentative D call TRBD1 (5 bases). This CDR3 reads CASSIIGTNTEAFF. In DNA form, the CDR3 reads TGTGCCAGTAGTATTATAGGGACGAACACTGAAGCTTTCTTT.